This TCR beta chain was retrieved from a study of T cell responses to AZD1222 COVID-19 vaccine. The study, taken as a whole, reports: Unmutated variant regions are reportedly targeted by nearly half of spike-specific TCRs. Every sample of the repertoires postdated the peak T cell response. Mostly white British, mostly female donors; authors suggested clonal diversity may be underestimated.

A remark on this clone: Its specificity is unknown.

CDR1 is MNHEY and CDR2 is SVGEGT in the germline V gene. The CDR3 is 17 amino acids. V was trimmed by 1 base and J by 0 bases, leaving 15 bases between them. Sequencing used immunoSEQ multiplex PCR; TCRdb keeps in-frame clones, though not all of them. Of tens of thousands of clones in the sample, approximately 90% were seen once. The J gene is TRBJ1-1, the V gene TRBV6-2 or TRBV6-3; no reliable D call. Sequences were derived from peripheral blood, sampled on day 0 of AZD1222 vaccination. This sequence originates from an adult in good health. CDR3 sequence: CASSYYLTEPMNTEAFF. CDR3 in DNA: TGTGCCAGCAGTTACTACCTCACAGAGCCCATGAACACTGAAGCTTTCTTT.